This TCR beta chain was recovered during a study of response to subunit inactivated influenza vaccine (dated 2018 in TCRdb). With respect to the entire study: To follow how T cells responded to a trivalent subunit inactivated influenza vaccine, the researchers relied on deep quantitative profiling of the T cell receptor repertoire. The full study reports these points: It was suggested by the authors that each seasonal influenza vaccination may recruit only a limited number of new T cells.

This clonotype appeared many times. Its recognized antigen is unknown. Base-call qualities are not available, and no considerably larger clone is one nucleotide away. Library generation was performed with RT-PCR. These reads were obtained on an Illumina HiSeq 2500. The public reads were quality trimmed at Q25 with fastp and then assembled into clones with MiXCR by TCRdb, keeping productive beta chains. Each CDR3 protein gets just one entry, which takes the most common genes and DNA from the rows behind it. The sample yields 630,000 or so distinct CDR3 sequences; around 16% were counted once. Around a tenth of the sample is taken by the ten largest. The germline V gene gives CDR1 as MDHEN and CDR2 as SYDVKM. Reading from cysteine to phenylalanine, the CDR3 counts 13 amino acids. Just CDR3 DNA is preserved here, 39 bases in frame from base 1. The germline ends are 16 bases apart after V is trimmed by 3 bases and J by 11 bases.

The chain links TRBV28 with TRBJ1-1; the D gene is perhaps TRBD1, from 6 matching bases. The origin of this receptor is a man over 45 who received an inactivated influenza vaccine. Donor details come from another sample of the same person, matched by shared clones. The sample consisted of PBMCs from blood, taken 12 days after vaccination. The CDR3 is CASSFSGVGEAFF. The DNA reads as follows: TGTGCCAGCAGTTTTTCAGGGGTGGGGGAGGCTTTCTTT. Where the CDR3 stops, the reference TRBV28 and TRBJ1-1 genes take over; the full variable domain is DVKVTQSSRYLVKRTGEKVFLECVQDMDHENMFWYRQDPGLGLRLIYFSYDVKMKEKGDIPEGYSVSREKKERFSLILESASTNQTSMYLCASSFSGVGEAFFGQGTRLTVV.